The 10 T cell receptor beta chains reported below all come from one sample, sequenced in a study of lymphopenia after photon versus proton radiotherapy. Sequenced by immunoSEQ multiplex PCR; TCRdb stores in-frame clones only, minus some. The sample holds approximately 170,000 clones, about nine tenths seen once. Sequences were derived from peripheral blood, sampled from a patient treated with photon-based radiotherapy. These receptors were taken from a man aged 50-59 years with gastric cancer.

The rearrangement links TRBV30 to TRBJ2-5, with D uncertain. CDR1 and CDR2 from the germline V gene are GTSNPN and SVGIG (reference sequence). The V end was cut by 0 bases, the J end by 4 bases, with 9 bases between. The CDR3 runs to 13 residues. CDR3 sequence: CAWSVTEGETQYF. In nucleotides, the CDR3 is TGTGCCTGGAGTGTAACTGAAGGAGAGACCCAGTACTTC.

The rearrangement uses TRBV18 and TRBJ2-5; D gene uncertain. Per the germline V gene, CDR1 is KGHSH and CDR2 is LQKENI. The V end was cut by 3 bases, the J end by 4 bases, with 9 bases between. The CDR3 extends over 13 amino acids. CDR3 nucleotides: TGTGCCAGCTCACCGGGTCCTTCAGAGACCCAGTACTTC. This sequence encodes CASSPGPSETQYF. The full variable domain, in which reference TRBV18 and TRBJ2-5 provide the parts outside the CDR3, is NAGVMQNPRHLVRRRGQEARLRCSPMKGHSHVYWYRQLPEEGLKFMVYLQKENIIDESGMPKERFSAEFPKEGPSILRIQQVVRGDSAAYFCASSPGPSETQYFGPGTRLLVL.

The J gene is TRBJ2-7, the V gene TRBV28; D gene unclear. The germline gives CDR1 MDHEN, CDR2 SYDVKM. V lost 2 bases and J lost 2, with 7 bases in between. The CDR3 has 13 amino acids. The CDR3 DNA reads TGTGCCAGCAGTTTAGACGTCACCTACGAGCAGTACTTC. Translating gives CASSLDVTYEQYF. Full variable domain (remainder filled in from reference TRBV28 and TRBJ2-7): DVKVTQSSRYLVKRTGEKVFLECVQDMDHENMFWYRQDPGLGLRLIYFSYDVKMKEKGDIPEGYSVSREKKERFSLILESASTNQTSMYLCASSLDVTYEQYFGPGTRLTVT.

The rearrangement links TRBV6-5 to TRBJ1-1; no definite D call. The germline CDR1 and CDR2 sequences are MNHEY and SVGAGI. Deletions cut 2 bases from V and 6 bases from J, with 16 bases between. This CDR3 has 15 amino acids. The CDR3 spells CASSYMAETRPEAFF. The CDR3 DNA follows: TGTGCCAGCAGTTACATGGCAGAAACCCGACCTGAAGCTTTCTTT.

The chain recombines TRBV7-2 with TRBJ2-7; D remains ambiguous. Germline V lookup: CDR1 SGHTA, CDR2 FQGNSA. The V end lost 5 bases, the J end lost 2 bases, and 13 bases lay between the germline ends. This CDR3 contains 14 residues. The CDR3 nucleotides read TGTGCCAGCAGCGTCGACCCCTCCACCTACGAGCAGTACTTC. It specifies CASSVDPSTYEQYF.

The genes are TRBV28 and TRBJ1-1; unclear D gene. The CDR3 loop spans 15 amino acids. V dropped 5 bases and J dropped 1 base, with 14 bases sitting between them. From germline, CDR1 is MDHEN and CDR2 SYDVKM. The CDR3 loop reads CASSSAKKGNTEAFF. DNA for the CDR3: TGTGCCAGCAGTAGCGCCAAAAAGGGGAACACTGAAGCTTTCTTT.

In its sample, this clone was seen once. The rearrangement uses TRBV5-1 and TRBJ1-1; D gene ambiguous. The germline V gene has CDR1 SGHRS and CDR2 YFSETQ. Trimming removed 5 bases at V and 0 bases at J, with 8 bases between. The CDR3 contains 13 residues. CDR3 amino acids: CASRSAVNTEAFF. The CDR3 DNA reads as TGCGCCAGCAGGTCCGCAGTGAACACTGAAGCTTTCTTT.

The rearrangement links TRBV14 to TRBJ2-2; D possibly uses TRBD1 or TRBD2 (5 bases each). Trimming took off 0 bases at V and 4 bases at J, with 6 bases between the two ends. The CDR3 covers 14 residues. Germline CDR1 SGHDN, CDR2 FVKESK. CDR3 sequence reads: CASSQDGTTGELFF. DNA of the CDR3: TGTGCCAGCAGCCAAGACGGGACCACCGGGGAGCTGTTTTTT.

The chain links TRBV6-5 to TRBJ2-7, with 9 bases that match TRBD2. The junction had 4 bases not matched to a gene; V was cut back by 3 bases and J by 1 base. This CDR3 is 15 amino acids long. Germline-derived CDR1 and CDR2 are MNHEY and SVGAGI. For the CDR3, the DNA is TGTGCCAGCAGTTATTCCGGACTAGCGTCCTACGAGCAGTACTTC. As protein: CASSYSGLASYEQYF.

The chain carries TRBV11-2 and TRBJ2-3; D not resolved. Germline-derived CDR1 and CDR2 are SGHAT and FQNNGV. Trimming took off 1 base at V and 0 bases at J, with 8 bases between the two ends. The CDR3 extends over 15 amino acids. The CDR3 DNA reads as TGTGCCAGCAGCTTAGCGGGCGTTAGCACAGATACGCAGTATTTT. The encoded protein is CASSLAGVSTDTQYF.